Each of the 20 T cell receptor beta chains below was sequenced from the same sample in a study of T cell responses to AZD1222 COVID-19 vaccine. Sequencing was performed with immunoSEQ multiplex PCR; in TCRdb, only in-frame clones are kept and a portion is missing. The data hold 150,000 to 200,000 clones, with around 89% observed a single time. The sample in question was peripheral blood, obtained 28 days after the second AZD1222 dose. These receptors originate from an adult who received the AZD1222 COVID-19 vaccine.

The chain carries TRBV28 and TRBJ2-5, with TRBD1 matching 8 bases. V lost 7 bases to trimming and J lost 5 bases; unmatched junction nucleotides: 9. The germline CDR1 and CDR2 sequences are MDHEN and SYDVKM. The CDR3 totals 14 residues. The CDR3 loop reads CASIRQGLGETQYF. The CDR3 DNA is TGTGCCAGCATCCGACAGGGGTTAGGGGAGACCCAGTACTTC.

The CDR3 loop is CASSLDGHEQYF. CDR3 coding DNA: TGTGCCAGCAGCTTAGACGGCCACGAGCAGTACTTC. This chain uses TRBV11-3 with TRBJ2-7, with D hard to call. This CDR3 is 12 amino acids long. Deletions cut 0 bases from V and 5 bases from J, with 5 bases between. Germline CDR1 SGHNT, CDR2 YENEEA.

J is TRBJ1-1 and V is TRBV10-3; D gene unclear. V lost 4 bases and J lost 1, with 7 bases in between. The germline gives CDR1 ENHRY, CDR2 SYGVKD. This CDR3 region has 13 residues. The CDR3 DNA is TGTGCCATCAGTGTGGCAGGGAACACTGAAGCTTTCTTT. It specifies CAISVAGNTEAFF.

In DNA form, the CDR3 reads TGTGCCAGTAGTCCTGGGACAGGGAATTACGAGCAGTACTTC. This encodes CASSPGTGNYEQYF. The chain combines TRBV19 with TRBJ2-7, with TRBD1 identical over 9 bases. Per the germline V gene, CDR1 is LNHDA and CDR2 is SQIVND (reference sequence). This CDR3 comprises 14 residues. V trimming: 5 bases; J trimming: 4 bases; junction bases outside the gene matches: 6.

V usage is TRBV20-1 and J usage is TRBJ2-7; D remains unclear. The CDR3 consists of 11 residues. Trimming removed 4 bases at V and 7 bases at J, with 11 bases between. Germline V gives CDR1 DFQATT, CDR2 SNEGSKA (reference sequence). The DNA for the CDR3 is TGCAGTGCTACTCACCATGGTGAGCAGTACTTC. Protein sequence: CSATHHGEQYF.

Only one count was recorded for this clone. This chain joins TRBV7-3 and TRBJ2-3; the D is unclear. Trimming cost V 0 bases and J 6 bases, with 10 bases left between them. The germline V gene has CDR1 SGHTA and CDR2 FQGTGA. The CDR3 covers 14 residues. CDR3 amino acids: CASSLTVGEDTQYF. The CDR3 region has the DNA TGTGCCAGCAGCTTAACGGTTGGCGAGGATACGCAGTATTTT.

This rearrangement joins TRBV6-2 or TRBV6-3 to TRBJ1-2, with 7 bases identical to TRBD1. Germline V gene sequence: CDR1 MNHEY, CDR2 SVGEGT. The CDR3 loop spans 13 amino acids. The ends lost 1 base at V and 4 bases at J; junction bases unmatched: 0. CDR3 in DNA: TGTGCCAGCAGTTACTGGGACAGCTATGGCTACACCTTC. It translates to CASSYWDSYGYTF.

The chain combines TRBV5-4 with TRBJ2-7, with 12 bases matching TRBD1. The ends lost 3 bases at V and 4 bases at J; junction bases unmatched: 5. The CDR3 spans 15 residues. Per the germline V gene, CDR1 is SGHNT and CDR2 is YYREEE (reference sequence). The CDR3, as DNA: TGTGCCAGCAGCTCGGGGACAGGGGGCGGGTACGAGCAGTACTTC. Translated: CASSSGTGGGYEQYF.

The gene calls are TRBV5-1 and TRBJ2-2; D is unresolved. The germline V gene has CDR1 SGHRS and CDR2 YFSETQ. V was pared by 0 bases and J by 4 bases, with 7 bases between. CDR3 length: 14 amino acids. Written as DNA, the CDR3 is TGCGCCAGCAGCTTGGACTGGGGCACCGGGGAGCTGTTTTTT. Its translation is CASSLDWGTGELFF.

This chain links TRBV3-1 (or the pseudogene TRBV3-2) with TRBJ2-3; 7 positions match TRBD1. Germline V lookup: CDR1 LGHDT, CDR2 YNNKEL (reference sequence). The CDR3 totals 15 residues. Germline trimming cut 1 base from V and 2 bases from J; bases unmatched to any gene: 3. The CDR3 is CASSQGQGDTDTQYF. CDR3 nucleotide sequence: TGTGCCAGCAGCCAAGGACAGGGAGACACAGATACGCAGTATTTT.

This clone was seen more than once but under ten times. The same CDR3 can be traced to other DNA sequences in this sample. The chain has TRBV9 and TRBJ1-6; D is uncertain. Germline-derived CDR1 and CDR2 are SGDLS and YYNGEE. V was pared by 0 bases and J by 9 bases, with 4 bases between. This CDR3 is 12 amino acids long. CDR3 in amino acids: CASSVGVSPLHF. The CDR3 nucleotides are TGTGCCAGCAGCGTAGGCGTTTCACCCCTCCACTTT.

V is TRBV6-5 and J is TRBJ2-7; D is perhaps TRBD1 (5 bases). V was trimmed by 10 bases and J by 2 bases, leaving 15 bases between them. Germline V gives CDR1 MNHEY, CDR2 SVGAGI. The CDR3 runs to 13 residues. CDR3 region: CATMVLDTYEQYF. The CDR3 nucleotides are TGTGCCACCATGGTGCTGGACACCTACGAGCAGTACTTC.

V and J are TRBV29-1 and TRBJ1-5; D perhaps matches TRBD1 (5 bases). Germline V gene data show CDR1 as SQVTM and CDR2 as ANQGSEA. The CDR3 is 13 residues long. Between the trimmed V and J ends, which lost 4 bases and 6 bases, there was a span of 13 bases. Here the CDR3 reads CSVAPGSAQPQHF. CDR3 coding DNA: TGCAGCGTTGCCCCAGGGAGCGCTCAGCCCCAGCATTTT.

CDR3 loop: CAIGGQGNTEAFF. The CDR3 DNA is TGTGCCATTGGCGGACAGGGGAACACTGAAGCTTTCTTT. The chain carries TRBV2 and TRBJ1-1; TRBD1 aligns across 8 bases. The CDR3 is 13 residues long. Germline V gene data show CDR1 as SNHLY and CDR2 as FYNNEI. The junction had 5 bases not matched to a gene; V was cut back by 10 bases and J by 1 base. Together with reference TRBV2 and TRBJ1-1, the CDR3 gives the full variable domain: EPEVTQTPSHQVTQMGQEVILRCVPISNHLYFYWYRQILGQKVEFLVSFYNNEISEKSEIFDDQFSVERPDGSNFTLKIRSTKLEDSAMYFCAIGGQGNTEAFFGQGTRLTVV.

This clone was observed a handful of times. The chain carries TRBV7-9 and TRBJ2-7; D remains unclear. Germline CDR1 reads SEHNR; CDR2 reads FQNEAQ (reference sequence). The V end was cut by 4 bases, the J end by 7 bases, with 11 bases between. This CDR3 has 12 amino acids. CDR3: CASSSSLGEQYF. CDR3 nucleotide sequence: TGTGCCAGCAGCTCATCCCTAGGAGAGCAGTACTTC.

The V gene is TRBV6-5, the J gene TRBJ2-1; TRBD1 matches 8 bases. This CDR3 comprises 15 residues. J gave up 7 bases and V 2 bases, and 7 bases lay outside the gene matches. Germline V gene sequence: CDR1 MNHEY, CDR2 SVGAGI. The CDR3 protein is CASSYIPGGRNEQFF. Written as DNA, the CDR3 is TGTGCCAGCAGTTACATCCCAGGGGGCAGAAATGAGCAGTTCTTC.

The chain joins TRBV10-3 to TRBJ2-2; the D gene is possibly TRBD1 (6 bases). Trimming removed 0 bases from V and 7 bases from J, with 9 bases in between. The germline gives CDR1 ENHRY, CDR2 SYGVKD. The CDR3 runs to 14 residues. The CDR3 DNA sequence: TGTGCCATCAGTGAGTCTGGGGGCGGCGGGGAGCTGTTTTTT. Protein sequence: CAISESGGGGELFF.

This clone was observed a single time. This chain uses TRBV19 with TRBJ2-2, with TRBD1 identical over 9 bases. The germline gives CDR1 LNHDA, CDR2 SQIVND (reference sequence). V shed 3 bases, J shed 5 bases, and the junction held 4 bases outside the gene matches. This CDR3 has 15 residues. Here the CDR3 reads CASSIRDRETGELFF. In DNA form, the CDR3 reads TGTGCCAGTAGTATCCGGGACAGGGAGACCGGGGAGCTGTTTTTT.

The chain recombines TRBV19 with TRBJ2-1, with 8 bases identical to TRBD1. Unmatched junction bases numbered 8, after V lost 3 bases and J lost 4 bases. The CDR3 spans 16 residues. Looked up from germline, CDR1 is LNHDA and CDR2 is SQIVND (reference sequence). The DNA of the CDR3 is TGTGCCAGTAGTATCGCAGGGGGCGCGCGGTACAATGAGCAGTTCTTC. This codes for CASSIAGGARYNEQFF.

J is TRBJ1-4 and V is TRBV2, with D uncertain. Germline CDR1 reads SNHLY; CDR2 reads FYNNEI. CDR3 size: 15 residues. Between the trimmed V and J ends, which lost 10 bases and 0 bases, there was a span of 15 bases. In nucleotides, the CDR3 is TGTGCCACCCAACAAGGTCTTGCAACTAATGAAAAACTGTTTTTT. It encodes CATQQGLATNEKLFF.